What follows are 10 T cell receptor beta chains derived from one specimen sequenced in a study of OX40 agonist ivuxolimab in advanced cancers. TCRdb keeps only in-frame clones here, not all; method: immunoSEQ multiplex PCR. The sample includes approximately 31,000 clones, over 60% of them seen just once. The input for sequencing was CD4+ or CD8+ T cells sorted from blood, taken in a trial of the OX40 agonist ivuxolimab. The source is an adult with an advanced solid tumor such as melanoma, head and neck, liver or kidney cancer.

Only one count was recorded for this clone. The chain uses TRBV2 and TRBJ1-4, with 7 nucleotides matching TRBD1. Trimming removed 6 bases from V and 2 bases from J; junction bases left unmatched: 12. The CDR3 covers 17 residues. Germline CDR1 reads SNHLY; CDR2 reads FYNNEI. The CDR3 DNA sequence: TGTGCCAGCAGGGAGACAGGGAAAGGGTACACTAATGAAAAACTGTTTTTT. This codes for CASRETGKGYTNEKLFF. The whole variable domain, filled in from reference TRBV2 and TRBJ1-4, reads EPEVTQTPSHQVTQMGQEVILRCVPISNHLYFYWYRQILGQKVEFLVSFYNNEISEKSEIFDDQFSVERPDGSNFTLKIRSTKLEDSAMYFCASRETGKGYTNEKLFFGSGTQLSVL.

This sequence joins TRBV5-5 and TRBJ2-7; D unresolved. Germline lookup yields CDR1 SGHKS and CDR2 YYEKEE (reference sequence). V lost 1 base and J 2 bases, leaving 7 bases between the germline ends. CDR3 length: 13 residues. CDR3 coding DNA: TGTGCCAGCAGCTTGAGGCTTGCCTACGAGCAGTACTTC. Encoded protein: CASSLRLAYEQYF.

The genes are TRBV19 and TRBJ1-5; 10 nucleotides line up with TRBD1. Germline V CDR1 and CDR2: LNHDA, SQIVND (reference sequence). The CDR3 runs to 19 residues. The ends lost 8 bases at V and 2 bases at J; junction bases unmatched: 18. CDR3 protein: CASQGHGTGALVGNQPQHF. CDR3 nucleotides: TGTGCCAGTCAGGGTCACGGGACAGGGGCTTTAGTGGGCAATCAGCCCCAGCATTTT.

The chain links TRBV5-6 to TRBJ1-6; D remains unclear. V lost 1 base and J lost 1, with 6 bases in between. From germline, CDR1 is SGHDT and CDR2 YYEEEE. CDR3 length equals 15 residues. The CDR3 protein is CASSLSQSYNSPLHF. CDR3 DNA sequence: TGTGCCAGCAGCTTGAGCCAGTCCTATAATTCACCCCTCCACTTT.

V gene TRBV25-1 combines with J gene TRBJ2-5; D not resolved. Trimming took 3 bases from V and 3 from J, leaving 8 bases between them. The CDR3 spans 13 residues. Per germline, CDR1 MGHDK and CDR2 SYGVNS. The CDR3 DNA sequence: TGTGCCAGCAGTGATTGGGTAGAAGAGACCCAGTACTTC. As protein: CASSDWVEETQYF. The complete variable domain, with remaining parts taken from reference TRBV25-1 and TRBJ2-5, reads EADIYQTPRYLVIGTGKKITLECSQTMGHDKMYWYQQDPGMELHLIHYSYGVNSTEKGDLSSESTVSRIRTEHFPLTLESARPSHTSQYLCASSDWVEETQYFGPGTRLLVL.

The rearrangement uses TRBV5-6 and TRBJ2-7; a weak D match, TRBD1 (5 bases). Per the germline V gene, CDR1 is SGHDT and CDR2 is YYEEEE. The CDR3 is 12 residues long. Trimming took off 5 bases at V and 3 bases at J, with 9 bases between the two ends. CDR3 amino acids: CASSEQGYEQYF. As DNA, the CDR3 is TGTGCCAGCAGTGAGCAGGGCTACGAGCAGTACTTC.

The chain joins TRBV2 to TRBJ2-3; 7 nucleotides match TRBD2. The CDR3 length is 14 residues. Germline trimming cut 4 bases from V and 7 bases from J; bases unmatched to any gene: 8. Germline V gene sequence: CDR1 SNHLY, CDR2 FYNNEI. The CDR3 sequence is CASSGVRGVYTQYF. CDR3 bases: TGTGCCAGCAGTGGGGTTCGGGGGGTTTATACGCAGTATTTT.

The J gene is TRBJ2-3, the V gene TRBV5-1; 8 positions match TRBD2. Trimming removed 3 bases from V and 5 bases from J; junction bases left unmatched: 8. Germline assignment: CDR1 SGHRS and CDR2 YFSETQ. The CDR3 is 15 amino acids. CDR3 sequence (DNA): TGCGCCAGCAGCTACGGGAGTCTAGCGGGAGATACGCAGTATTTT. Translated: CASSYGSLAGDTQYF. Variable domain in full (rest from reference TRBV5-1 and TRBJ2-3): KAGVTQTPRYLIKTRGQQVTLSCSPISGHRSVSWYQQTPGQGLQFLFEYFSETQRNKGNFPGRFSGRQFSNSRSEMNVSTLELGDSALYLCASSYGSLAGDTQYFGPGTRLTVL.

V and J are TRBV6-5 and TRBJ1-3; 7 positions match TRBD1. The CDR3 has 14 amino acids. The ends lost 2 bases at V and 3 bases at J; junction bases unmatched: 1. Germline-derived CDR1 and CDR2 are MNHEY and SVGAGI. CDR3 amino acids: CASSYGTVGNTIYF. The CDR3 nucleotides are TGTGCCAGCAGTTACGGGACAGTTGGAAACACCATATATTTT.

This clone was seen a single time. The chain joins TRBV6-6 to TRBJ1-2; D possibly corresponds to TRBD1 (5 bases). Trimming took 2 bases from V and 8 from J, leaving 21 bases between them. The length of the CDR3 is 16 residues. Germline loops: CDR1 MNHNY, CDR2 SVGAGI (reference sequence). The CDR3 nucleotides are TGTGCCAGCAGTTACACTTCGAGCAGGGCCTCAGGGGGCTACACCTTC. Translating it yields CASSYTSSRASGGYTF.